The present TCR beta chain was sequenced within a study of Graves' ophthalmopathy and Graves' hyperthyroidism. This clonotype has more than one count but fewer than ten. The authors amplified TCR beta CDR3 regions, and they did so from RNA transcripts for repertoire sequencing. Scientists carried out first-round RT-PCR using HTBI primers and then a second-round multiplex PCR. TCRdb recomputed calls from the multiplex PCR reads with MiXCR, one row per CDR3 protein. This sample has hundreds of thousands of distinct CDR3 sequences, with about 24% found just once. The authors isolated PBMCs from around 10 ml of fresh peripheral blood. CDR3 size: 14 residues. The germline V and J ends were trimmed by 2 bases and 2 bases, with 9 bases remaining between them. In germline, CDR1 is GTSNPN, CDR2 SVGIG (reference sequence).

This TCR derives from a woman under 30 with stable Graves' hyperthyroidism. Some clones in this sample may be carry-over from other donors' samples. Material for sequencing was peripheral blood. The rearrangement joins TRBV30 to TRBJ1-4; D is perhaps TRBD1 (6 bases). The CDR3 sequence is CAWSSDRTNEKLFF. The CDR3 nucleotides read TGTGCCTGGAGTTCTGACAGGACTAATGAAAAACTGTTTTTT. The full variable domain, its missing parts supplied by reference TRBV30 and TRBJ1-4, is SQTIHQWPATLVQPVGSPLSLECTVEGTSNPNLYWYRQAAGRGLQLLFYSVGIGQISSEVPQNLSASRPQDRQFILSSKKLLLSDSGFYLCAWSSDRTNEKLFFGSGTQLSVL.